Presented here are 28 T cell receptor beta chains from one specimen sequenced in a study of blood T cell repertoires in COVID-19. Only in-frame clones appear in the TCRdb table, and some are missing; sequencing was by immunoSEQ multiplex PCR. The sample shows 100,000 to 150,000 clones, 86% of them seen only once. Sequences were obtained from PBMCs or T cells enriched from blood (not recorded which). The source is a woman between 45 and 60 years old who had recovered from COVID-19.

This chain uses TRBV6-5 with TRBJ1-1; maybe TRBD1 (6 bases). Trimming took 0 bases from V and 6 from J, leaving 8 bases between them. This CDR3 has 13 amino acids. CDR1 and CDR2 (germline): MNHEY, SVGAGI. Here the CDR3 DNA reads TGTGCCAGCAGTTACTCCAGGGGTGCTGAAGCTTTCTTT. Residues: CASSYSRGAEAFF.

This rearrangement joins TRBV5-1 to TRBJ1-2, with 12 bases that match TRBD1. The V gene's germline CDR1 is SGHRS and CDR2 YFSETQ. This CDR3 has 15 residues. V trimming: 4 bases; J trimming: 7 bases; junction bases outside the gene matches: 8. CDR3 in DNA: TGCGCCAGCAGCGCCTTTGGGACAGGGGGCGGTGGCTACACCTTC. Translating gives CASSAFGTGGGGYTF.

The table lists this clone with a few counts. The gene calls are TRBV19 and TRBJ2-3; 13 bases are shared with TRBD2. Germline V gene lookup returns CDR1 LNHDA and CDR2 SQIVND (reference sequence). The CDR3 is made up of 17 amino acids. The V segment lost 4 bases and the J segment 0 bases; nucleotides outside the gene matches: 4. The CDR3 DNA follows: TGTGCCAGTAGTAAGACTAGCGGGGGGTTTAGCACAGATACGCAGTATTTT. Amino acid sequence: CASSKTSGGFSTDTQYF.

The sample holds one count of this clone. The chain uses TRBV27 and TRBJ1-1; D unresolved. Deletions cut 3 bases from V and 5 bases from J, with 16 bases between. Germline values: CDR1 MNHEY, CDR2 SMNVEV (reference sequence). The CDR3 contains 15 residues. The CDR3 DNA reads TGTGCCAGCAGTTTTGATCCGTCGGGTGGGACTGAAGCTTTCTTT. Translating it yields CASSFDPSGGTEAFF.

Here the CDR3 DNA reads TGTGCCAGCAGCTTTGGGACAGGCCAAATAAAGGGCTACACCTTC. Its translation is CASSFGTGQIKGYTF. The rearrangement links TRBV7-9 to TRBJ1-2, with 8 bases identical to TRBD1. The germline gives CDR1 SEHNR, CDR2 FQNEAQ (reference sequence). The CDR3 extends over 15 amino acids. V gave up 3 bases and J gave up 8 bases; unmatched junction bases: 11.

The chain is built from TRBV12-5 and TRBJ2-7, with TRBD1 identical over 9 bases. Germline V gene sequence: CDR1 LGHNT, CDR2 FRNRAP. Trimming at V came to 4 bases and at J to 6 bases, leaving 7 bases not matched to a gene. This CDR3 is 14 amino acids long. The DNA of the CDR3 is TGTGCTAGTGGTTGGGGGACAGGGAAGGGCGAGCAGTACTTC. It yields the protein CASGWGTGKGEQYF.

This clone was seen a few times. CDR3 nucleotides: TGTGCCAGCAGACGTACAGGCAAAAATCAGCCCCAGCATTTT. Translating it yields CASRRTGKNQPQHF. The chain couples TRBV6-5 to TRBJ1-5; possible D gene TRBD1, 5 bases. Trimming left V 6 bases short and J 4 bases short, with 13 bases between. The CDR3 totals 14 residues. The V gene's germline CDR1 is MNHEY and CDR2 SVGAGI.

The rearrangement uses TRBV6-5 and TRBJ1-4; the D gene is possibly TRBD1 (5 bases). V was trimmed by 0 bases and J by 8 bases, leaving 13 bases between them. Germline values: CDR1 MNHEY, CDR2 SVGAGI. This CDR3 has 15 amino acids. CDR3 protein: CASSYSGGGGEKLFF. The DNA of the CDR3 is TGTGCCAGCAGTTACTCGGGCGGTGGGGGGGAAAAACTGTTTTTT.

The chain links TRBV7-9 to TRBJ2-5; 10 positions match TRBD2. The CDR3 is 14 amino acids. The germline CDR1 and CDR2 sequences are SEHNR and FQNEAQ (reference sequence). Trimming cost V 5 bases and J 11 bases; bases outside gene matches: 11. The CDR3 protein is CASSSSGGPSAQYF. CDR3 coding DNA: TGTGCCAGCAGCAGTAGCGGGGGGCCAAGTGCACAGTACTTC.

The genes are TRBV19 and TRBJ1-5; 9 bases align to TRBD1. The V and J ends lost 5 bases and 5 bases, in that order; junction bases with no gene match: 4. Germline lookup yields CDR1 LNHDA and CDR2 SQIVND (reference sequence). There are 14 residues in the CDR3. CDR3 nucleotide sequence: TGTGCCAGTAGTGAAGGGACAGGGTATCAGCCCCAGCATTTT. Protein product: CASSEGTGYQPQHF.

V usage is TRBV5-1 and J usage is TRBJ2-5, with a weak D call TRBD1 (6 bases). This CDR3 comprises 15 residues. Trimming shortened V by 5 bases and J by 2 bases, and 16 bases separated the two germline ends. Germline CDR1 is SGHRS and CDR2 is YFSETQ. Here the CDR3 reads CASSGAQGSQETQYF. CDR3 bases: TGCGCCAGCAGTGGGGCCCAGGGGTCACAAGAGACCCAGTACTTC. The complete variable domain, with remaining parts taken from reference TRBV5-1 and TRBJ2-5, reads KAGVTQTPRYLIKTRGQQVTLSCSPISGHRSVSWYQQTPGQGLQFLFEYFSETQRNKGNFPGRFSGRQFSNSRSEMNVSTLELGDSALYLCASSGAQGSQETQYFGPGTRLLVL.

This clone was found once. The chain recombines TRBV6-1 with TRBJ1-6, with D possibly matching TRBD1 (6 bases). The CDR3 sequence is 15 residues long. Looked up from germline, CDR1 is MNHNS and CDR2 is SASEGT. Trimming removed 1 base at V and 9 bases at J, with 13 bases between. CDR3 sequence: CASSEVGQGISPLHF. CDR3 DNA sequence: TGTGCCAGCAGTGAAGTAGGGCAGGGGATTTCACCCCTCCACTTT.

The CDR3 loop is CASSYGQRINSPLHF. The CDR3 DNA follows: TGTGCCAGCAGTTACGGACAGAGGATTAATTCACCCCTCCACTTT. The chain is built from TRBV11-1 and TRBJ1-6, with TRBD1 as a possible D gene (6 bases). V was clipped by 6 bases and J by 6 bases, with 15 bases between them. The CDR3 extends over 15 amino acids. CDR1 is SGHAT and CDR2 is FQDESV in the germline V gene (reference sequence). The entire variable domain, with the rest obtained from reference TRBV11-1 and TRBJ1-6, is as follows: EAEVAQSPRYKITEKSQAVAFWCDPISGHATLYWYRQILGQGPELLVQFQDESVVDDSQLPKDRFSAERLKGVDSTLKIQPAELGDSAMYLCASSYGQRINSPLHFGNGTRLTVT.

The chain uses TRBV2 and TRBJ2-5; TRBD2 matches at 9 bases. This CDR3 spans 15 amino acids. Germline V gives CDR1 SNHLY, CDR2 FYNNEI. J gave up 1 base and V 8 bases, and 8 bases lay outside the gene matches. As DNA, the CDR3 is TGTGCCAGCGGCGGGAGGGGGCGGAGCCAAGAGACCCAGTACTTC. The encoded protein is CASGGRGRSQETQYF. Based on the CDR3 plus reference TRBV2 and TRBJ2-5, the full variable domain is EPEVTQTPSHQVTQMGQEVILRCVPISNHLYFYWYRQILGQKVEFLVSFYNNEISEKSEIFDDQFSVERPDGSNFTLKIRSTKLEDSAMYFCASGGRGRSQETQYFGPGTRLLVL.

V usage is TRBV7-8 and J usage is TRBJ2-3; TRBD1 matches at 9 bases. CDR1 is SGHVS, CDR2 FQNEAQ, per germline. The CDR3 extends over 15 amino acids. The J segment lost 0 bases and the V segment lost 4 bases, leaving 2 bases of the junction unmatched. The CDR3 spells CASSSDRGSTDTQYF. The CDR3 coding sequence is TGTGCCAGCAGCTCGGACAGGGGTAGCACAGATACGCAGTATTTT.

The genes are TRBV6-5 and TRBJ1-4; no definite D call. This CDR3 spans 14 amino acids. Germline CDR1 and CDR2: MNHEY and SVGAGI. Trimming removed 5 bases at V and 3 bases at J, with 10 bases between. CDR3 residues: CASSKTGSNEKLFF. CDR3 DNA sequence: TGTGCCAGCAGTAAAACCGGGTCTAATGAAAAACTGTTTTTT.

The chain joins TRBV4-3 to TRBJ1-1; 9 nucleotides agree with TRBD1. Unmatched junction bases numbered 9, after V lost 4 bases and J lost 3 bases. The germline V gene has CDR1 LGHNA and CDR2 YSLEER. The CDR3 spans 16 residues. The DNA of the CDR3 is TGCGCCAGCAGCCCCGAACAGGGGGCGTTCGACACTGAAGCTTTCTTT. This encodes CASSPEQGAFDTEAFF.

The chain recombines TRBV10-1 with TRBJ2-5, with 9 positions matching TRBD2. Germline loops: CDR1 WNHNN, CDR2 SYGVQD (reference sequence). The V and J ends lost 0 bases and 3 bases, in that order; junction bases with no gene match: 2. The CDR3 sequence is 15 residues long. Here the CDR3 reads CASSESIAGEETQYF. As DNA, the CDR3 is TGCGCCAGCAGTGAGTCGATAGCGGGGGAAGAGACCCAGTACTTC.

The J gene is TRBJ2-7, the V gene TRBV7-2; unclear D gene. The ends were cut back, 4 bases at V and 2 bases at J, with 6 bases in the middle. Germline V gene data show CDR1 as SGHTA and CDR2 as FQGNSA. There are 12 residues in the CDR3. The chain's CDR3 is CASSSQTYEQYF. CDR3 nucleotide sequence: TGTGCCAGCAGCTCGCAGACCTACGAGCAGTACTTC.

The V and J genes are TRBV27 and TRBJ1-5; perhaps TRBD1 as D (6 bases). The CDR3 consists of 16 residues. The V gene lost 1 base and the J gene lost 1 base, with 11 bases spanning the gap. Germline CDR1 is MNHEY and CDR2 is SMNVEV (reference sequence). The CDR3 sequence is CASSLYGGTSNQPQHF. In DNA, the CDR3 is TGTGCCAGCAGTTTATACGGGGGGACAAGCAATCAGCCCCAGCATTTT.

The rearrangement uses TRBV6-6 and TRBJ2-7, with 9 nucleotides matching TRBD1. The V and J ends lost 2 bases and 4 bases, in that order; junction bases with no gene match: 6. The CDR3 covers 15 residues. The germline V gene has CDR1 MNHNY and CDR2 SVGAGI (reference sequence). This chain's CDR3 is CASSYLRDRGYEQYF. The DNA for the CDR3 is TGTGCCAGCAGTTACCTCAGAGACAGGGGGTACGAGCAGTACTTC.

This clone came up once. The CDR3 DNA reads as TGTGCCAGCAAAAGAGGGGGGGGAAGCAATCAGCCCCAGCATTTT. Amino acid sequence: CASKRGGGSNQPQHF. V and J are TRBV27 and TRBJ1-5, with D possibly being TRBD1 (6 bases). The CDR3 is 15 residues long. The V end was cut by 7 bases, the J end by 1 base, with 14 bases between. Germline assignment: CDR1 MNHEY and CDR2 SMNVEV (reference sequence).

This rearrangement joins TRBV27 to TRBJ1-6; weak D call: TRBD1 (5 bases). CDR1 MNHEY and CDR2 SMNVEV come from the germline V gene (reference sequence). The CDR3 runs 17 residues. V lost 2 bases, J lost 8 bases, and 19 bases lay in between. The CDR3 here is CASSLEAASGGYSPLHF. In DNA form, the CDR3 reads TGTGCCAGCAGTTTAGAGGCGGCATCGGGGGGGTATTCACCCCTCCACTTT.

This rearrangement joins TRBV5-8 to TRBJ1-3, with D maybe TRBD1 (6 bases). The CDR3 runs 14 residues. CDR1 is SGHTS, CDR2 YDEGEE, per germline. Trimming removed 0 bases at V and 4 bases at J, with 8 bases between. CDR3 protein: CASSLGGQGNTIYF. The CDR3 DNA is TGTGCCAGCAGCTTGGGTGGACAGGGAAACACCATATATTTT.

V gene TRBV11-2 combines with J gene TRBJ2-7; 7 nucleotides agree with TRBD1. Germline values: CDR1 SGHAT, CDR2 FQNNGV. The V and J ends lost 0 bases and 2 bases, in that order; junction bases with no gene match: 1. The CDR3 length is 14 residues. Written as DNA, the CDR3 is TGTGCCAGCAGCTTAGATCAGGGGGCCTACGAGCAGTACTTC. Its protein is CASSLDQGAYEQYF.

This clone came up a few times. For the CDR3, the DNA is TGTGCCAGCTTCCGGGACAGGGCACCTGGAAACACCATATATTTT. It yields the protein CASFRDRAPGNTIYF. The chain combines TRBV6-5 with TRBJ1-3, with 9 bases that match TRBD1. There are 15 residues in the CDR3. Germline trimming cut 8 bases from V and 2 bases from J; bases unmatched to any gene: 7. Germline CDR1 and CDR2: MNHEY and SVGAGI.

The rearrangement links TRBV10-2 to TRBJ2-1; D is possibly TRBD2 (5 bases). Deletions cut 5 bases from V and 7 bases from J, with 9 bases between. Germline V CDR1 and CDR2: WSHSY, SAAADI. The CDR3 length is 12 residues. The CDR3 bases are TGCGCCAGCAGTCCCCGGGATAATGAGCAGTTCTTC. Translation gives CASSPRDNEQFF.

The CDR3 reads CASSLEGQGWYEQYF. The CDR3 DNA reads TGTGCCAGCAGCTTGGAAGGACAGGGGTGGTACGAGCAGTACTTC. This chain links TRBV5-4 with TRBJ2-7, with 9 bases identical to TRBD1. V was clipped by 0 bases and J by 4 bases; unmatched bases: 5. The CDR3 runs 15 residues. Germline V gene data show CDR1 as SGHNT and CDR2 as YYREEE (reference sequence).